This record covers a single T cell receptor (beta chain). Which antigen it targets is not known. The CDR3 is cut off 3 residues early in the read; its end comes from the germline J gene. This sample was taken from a study of TET2 disruption in CD19-targeted CAR T cells (dated by TCRdb to the late 2010s). Background for the entire study: Sample numbers were set by the original clinical trial design and sample availability, with no additional inclusion criteria. Paper-wide results and their limitations: Conclusions about the patient's CAR T cells rested on extensive analysis of a single subject.

What this sample's treatment or condition label stands for: autologous CTL019 cells: CD19 CAR with 4-1BB and CD3 zeta domains. The CD19 CAR incorporated TCR zeta and 4-1BB costimulatory signaling domains. Leukapheresis was used to collect the T cells for CTL019 manufacturing from peripheral blood. The DNeasy Blood and Tissue Kit was used to extract genomic DNA from pre-infusion T cells, peripheral blood, or sorted post-infusion T cells. Deep sequencing of the TCR beta chain was done using the immunoSEQ assay. Per the source publication's procedure: Clonotype frequencies were computed using only productive TCR beta rearrangements. Drawn from immuneACCESS, this table holds only the in-frame rearrangements with V and J called that TCRdb kept. Clones are partly lost; checked studies trace under half to an unresolved V gene and leave the rest unexplained. V, J and clone size are taken as reported in that table, and D and trimming were inferred from the DNA itself. This sample's clone table shows approximately 27,000 clones. The ten largest clonotypes hold about 2% of the sample.

CDR1 and CDR2 were assigned from the germline V gene as SGHRS and YFSETQ. Reading from cysteine to phenylalanine, the CDR3 counts 14 amino acids. The DNA covers only part of the CDR3, 33 bases in frame from base 1. From V the trimming removes 3 bases and from J it removes 5 bases, while the gene matches leave 2 bases of the junction unaccounted for. The sequence joins TRBV5-1 to TRBJ2-5; 12 bases in the junction line up with TRBD2. The sequencing here drew on CD8- CAR+ T cells sorted from cultured blood T cells, taken for CD19 CAR T cell therapy. The cell subset or site label for this specimen denotes: CD8-negative CAR-positive T cells from the infusion product. The TCR originated in a man in his 70s with chronic lymphocytic leukemia. The CDR3 protein: CASSSGTSGETQYF. The sequenced part of the CDR3 DNA is TGCGCCAGCAGCTCCGGGACTAGCGGGGAGACC.